One and the same sample provided the 27 T cell receptor beta chains below, sequenced in a study of T cell clonality in common variable immunodeficiency (dated by TCRdb to 2015 to 2017). The method behind the library was the immunoSEQ multiplex PCR assay. TCRdb took this table from immuneACCESS and kept in-frame rearrangements with V and J called. Such tables lack part of the clones; where checked against another copy, unresolved V genes explain under half of the gap, and the rest is unexplained. The sample has under 45,000 clones on record, with no singletons. The biggest ten clones account for about 1.3% of the sample. The sequencing sample was made of peripheral blood mononuclear cells. These receptors originate from a person between 18 and 69 years old in good health.

The table lists this clone with many counts. From the germline J gene comes the end of the CDR3, since the read stops 3 residues before it. The chain combines TRBV20-1 with TRBJ2-7, with a possible D match to TRBD2 (5 bases). CDR1 and CDR2 from the germline V gene are DFQATT and SNEGSKA (reference sequence). The CDR3 totals 15 residues. The V and J ends lost 6 bases and 1 base respectively, with 19 bases between them. Incomplete CDR3 DNA: TGCAGTGCCCGCAGGCGGCTAGCAGATTCCTACGAG. This sequence encodes CSARRRLADSYE. The entire CDR3 reads CSARRRLADSYEQYF.

With regard to this clone: The read stops 3 residues short of the end of the CDR3; the missing end is completed from the germline J gene. The chain uses TRBV25-1 and TRBJ2-5; D might be TRBD2 (7 bases). V shed 6 bases and J shed 5 bases, with 10 bases lying between them. The germline CDR1 and CDR2 sequences are MGHDK and SYGVNS. The length of the CDR3 is 12 residues. The CDR3 DNA, read in part, is TGTGCCAGCAGCCCGGGGGGCGAGACC. This sequence encodes CASSPGGET. The full CDR3 sequence reads CASSPGGETQYF.

In its sample, this clone was seen many times. Read sequence stops 3 residues before the CDR3 end, and the germline J gene provides the missing end. The chain carries TRBV19 and TRBJ2-1; 8 bases map to TRBD2. J was trimmed by 1 base and V by 7 bases; bases with no gene match: 6. Germline assignment: CDR1 LNHDA and CDR2 SQIVND (reference sequence). The CDR3 runs 15 residues. The CDR3 loop reads CASTTASGSYNEQFF. The sequenced CDR3 bases are TGTGCCAGTACCACGGCTAGCGGGTCCTACAATGAG. The complete variable domain, with remaining parts taken from reference TRBV19 and TRBJ2-1, reads DGGITQSPKYLFRKEGQNVTLSCEQNLNHDAMYWYRQDPGQGLRLIYYSQIVNDFQKGDIAEGYSVSREKKESFPLTVTSAQKNPTAFYLCASTTASGSYNEQFFGPGTRLTVL.

This clone was observed at least ten times. The read ends 3 residues shy of where the CDR3 ends; the end is completed using the germline J gene. The chain uses TRBV7-8 and TRBJ2-5; D remains ambiguous. CDR1 is SGHVS, CDR2 FQNEAQ, per germline. Deletions cut 1 base from V and 5 bases from J, with 5 bases between. CDR3 length: 12 residues. The sequenced part of the CDR3 DNA is TGTGCCAGCAGCTTAGTAGTGGAGACC. It encodes CASSLVVET. The whole CDR3 protein reads CASSLVVETQYF.

This clone was detected ten times or more. The read finishes 3 residues shy of the CDR3 end, and the germline J gene is used to complete it. The gene calls are TRBV4-2 and TRBJ2-3; 7 nucleotides agree with TRBD2. Germline lookup yields CDR1 LGHNA and CDR2 YNFKEQ. The CDR3 is 17 residues long. The V gene end was trimmed by 1 base and the J gene end by 1 base; junction bases not matched to a gene: 8. Incomplete CDR3 DNA: TGTGCCAGCAGCCAAGCCTCTACTAGCGACCGCACAGATACG. Protein sequence: CASSQASTSDRTDT. The entire CDR3 protein reads CASSQASTSDRTDTQYF.

This clone has a count of ten or more. The read ends 3 residues early relative to the CDR3; the germline J gene fills the gap. The chain is built from TRBV19 and TRBJ2-2; D perhaps matches TRBD2 (5 bases). CDR1 is LNHDA, CDR2 SQIVND, per germline (reference sequence). There are 13 residues in the CDR3. The germline V and J ends were trimmed by 1 base and 8 bases, with 8 bases remaining between them. CDR3 in amino acids: CASSIGEGGELFF. The covered CDR3 bases are TGTGCCAGTAGTATAGGAGAGGGTGGGGAG.

This clone has at least ten counts. The read ends 3 residues before the CDR3 terminus; that terminus is restored from the germline J gene. The chain uses TRBV29-1 and TRBJ2-1; 7 bases map to TRBD2. CDR1 and CDR2 from the germline V gene are SQVTM and ANQGSEA. J was trimmed by 6 bases and V by 1 base; bases with no gene match: 0. The CDR3 sequence is 12 residues long. The DNA read from the CDR3 is TGCAGCGTTGAAGGACTAGCCAATGAG. Its protein product is CSVEGLANE. The CDR3 as a whole reads CSVEGLANEQFF.

This clone was detected ten times or more. The read stops 3 residues short of the end of the CDR3; the missing end is completed from the germline J gene. The chain joins TRBV6-1 to TRBJ2-5; TRBD1 matches at 11 bases. Trimming removed 2 bases from V and 3 bases from J; junction bases left unmatched: 5. The germline gives CDR1 MNHNS, CDR2 SASEGT. This CDR3 is built from 16 residues. The covered CDR3 bases are TGTGCCAGCAGTGAATGGGGACAGGGGGGAAAAGAGACC. Translated, it gives CASSEWGQGGKET. Given in full, the CDR3 is CASSEWGQGGKETQYF.

In this sample, this clone turned up many times. The missing CDR3 end, 3 residues past where the read stops, is filled in from the germline J gene. This sequence joins TRBV24-1 and TRBJ2-7; D is unclear. This CDR3 spans 16 amino acids. Looked up from germline, CDR1 is KGHDR and CDR2 is SFDVKD. Trimming shortened V by 4 bases and J by 3 bases, and 18 bases separated the two germline ends. CDR3 region: CATSETWATSLYEQYF. CDR3 DNA, as far as it was read: TGTGCCACCAGTGAGACATGGGCAACTTCACTCTACGAG.

This clone came up many times. Read data end 3 residues before the CDR3 end; the end is taken from the germline J gene. The J gene is TRBJ2-3, the V gene TRBV12-3 or TRBV12-4, with TRBD2 identical over 8 bases. V lost 5 bases and J lost 0; bases outside the gene matches: 7. CDR3 length: 16 amino acids. The DNA read from the CDR3 is TGTGCCAGCAGTCTCCGACTAGCGACTAGCACAGATACG. It encodes CASSLRLATSTDT. The full CDR3 sequence reads CASSLRLATSTDTQYF.

This clone was picked up a small number of times. From the germline J gene comes the end of the CDR3, since the read stops 3 residues before it. The rearrangement joins TRBV7-9 to TRBJ1-3; no clear D gene. The germline V gene encodes CDR1 SEHNR and CDR2 FQNEAQ (reference sequence). This CDR3 region has 13 residues. V lost 7 bases and J lost 4, with 11 bases in between. The CDR3 DNA, read in part, is TGTGCCAGCACCGACGCCGGGGGAAACACC. Amino acid sequence: CASTDAGGNT. The CDR3, in full, reads CASTDAGGNTIYF.

This clone was observed many times. The CDR3 is cut off 3 residues early in the read; its end comes from the germline J gene. The chain carries TRBV5-4 and TRBJ1-1; D is ambiguous. The CDR3 sequence is 15 residues long. Per germline, CDR1 SGHNT and CDR2 YYREEE (reference sequence). V was pared by 0 bases and J by 5 bases, with 14 bases between. The part of the CDR3 DNA that was read is TGTGCCAGCAGCTTGGACCTTTTGACAAGGACTGAA. As protein: CASSLDLLTRTE. The entire CDR3 protein reads CASSLDLLTRTEAFF. The full variable domain, its missing parts supplied by reference TRBV5-4 and TRBJ1-1, is ETGVTQSPTHLIKTRGQQVTLRCSSQSGHNTVSWYQQALGQGPQFIFQYYREEENGRGNFPPRFSGLQFPNYSSELNVNALELDDSALYLCASSLDLLTRTEAFFGQGTRLTVV.

This clone appeared many times. The read gets to within 3 residues of the CDR3 end, and the germline J gene fills in the rest. The chain links TRBV30 to TRBJ2-3; D is unclear. Trimming removed 6 bases at V and 7 bases at J, with 8 bases between. This CDR3 region has 10 residues. Looked up from germline, CDR1 is GTSNPN and CDR2 is SVGIG (reference sequence). The CDR3 spells CACIVNTQYF. CDR3 bases read: TGTGCCTGCATAGTGAATACG.

As concerns this clone: The CDR3 end is not reached by the read, which stops 3 residues before it; the germline J gene fills it in. The genes are TRBV7-8 and TRBJ2-2, with a possible D match to TRBD1 (5 bases). CDR3 length: 14 amino acids. V shed 5 bases and J shed 3 bases, with 10 bases lying between them. CDR1 and CDR2 (germline): SGHVS, FQNEAQ. Incomplete CDR3 DNA: TGTGCCAGCAGCCCCGAGACAGACACCGGGGAG. Translating it yields CASSPETDTGE. The CDR3 in its entirety is CASSPETDTGELFF.

This clone was seen many times. The read ends 3 residues shy of where the CDR3 ends; the end is completed using the germline J gene. V and J are TRBV20-1 and TRBJ2-1; unclear D gene. CDR1 and CDR2 from the germline V gene are DFQATT and SNEGSKA (reference sequence). With 3 bases removed from V and 6 bases from J, the gap between germline ends came to 12 bases. The CDR3 contains 13 residues. The covered CDR3 bases are TGCAGTGCTAGTGCGTTCTCGCCCAATGAG. It encodes CSASAFSPNE. The full CDR3 is CSASAFSPNEQFF.

This clone was seen ten or more times. The CDR3 extends 3 residues past the end of the read, so its final part is completed from the germline J gene. V and J are TRBV15 and TRBJ2-7, with a possible D match to TRBD2 (7 bases). Germline CDR1 reads LNHNV; CDR2 reads YYDKDF (reference sequence). The V end was cut by 4 bases, the J end by 3 bases, with 19 bases between. The CDR3 sequence is 16 residues long. Partial CDR3 DNA: TGTGCCACCAGCATCGAAAAGGGGGGGCGCGTCTACGAG. It codes for CATSIEKGGRVYE. The CDR3 in its entirety is CATSIEKGGRVYEQYF.

This clone came up many times. The read ends 3 residues shy of where the CDR3 ends; the end is completed using the germline J gene. The chain uses TRBV10-3 and TRBJ2-7, with D perhaps matching TRBD1 (5 bases). Per the germline V gene, CDR1 is ENHRY and CDR2 is SYGVKD. The length of the CDR3 is 11 residues. V lost 10 bases and J lost 6, with 13 bases in between. The CDR3 DNA, read in part, is TGTGCCACCAAAGGGGTTGCCGAG. Residues: CATKGVAE. In full, the CDR3 is CATKGVAEQYF.

This clone was found many times. The read halts 3 residues ahead of the CDR3 end, with the missing end drawn from the germline J gene. This chain uses TRBV7-9 with TRBJ2-2; 7 positions match TRBD2. CDR3 length: 15 amino acids. V was pared by 3 bases and J by 5 bases, with 6 bases of the junction left unmatched. CDR1 is SEHNR, CDR2 FQNEAQ, per germline (reference sequence). CDR3 bases read: TGTGCCAGCAGCTTGGAGGGGCGGGGGACCGGGGAG. Its translation is CASSLEGRGTGE. The CDR3, in full, reads CASSLEGRGTGELFF. The full variable domain, with the rest looked up from reference TRBV7-9 and TRBJ2-2, is DTGVSQNPRHKITKRGQNVTFRCDPISEHNRLYWYRQTLGQGPEFLTYFQNEAQLEKSRLLSDRFSAERPKGSFSTLEIQRTEQGDSAMYLCASSLEGRGTGELFFGEGSRLTVL.

The table lists this clone with many counts. The read ends 3 residues shy of where the CDR3 ends; the end is completed using the germline J gene. This rearrangement joins TRBV18 to TRBJ2-7; possible D gene TRBD2, 6 bases. Germline lookup yields CDR1 KGHSH and CDR2 LQKENI. Trimming pared 0 bases from V and 4 bases from J, leaving 13 bases between. The CDR3 loop spans 15 amino acids. CDR3 amino acids: CASSPPEGYQYEQYF. CDR3 bases read: TGTGCCAGCTCACCACCGGAGGGGTATCAGTACGAG.

This clone was recorded at least ten times. Read coverage stops 3 residues before the CDR3 terminus; the germline J gene supplies the remainder. V usage is TRBV6-4 and J usage is TRBJ2-3, with 10 nucleotides matching TRBD2. With 4 bases clipped from V and 2 bases from J, the junction kept 3 bases outside the gene matches. The CDR3 covers 15 residues. Germline lookup yields CDR1 MRHNA and CDR2 SNTAGT. Here the CDR3 reads CASSAGTSDTDTQYF. The covered CDR3 bases are TGTGCCAGCAGTGCCGGGACTAGCGACACAGATACG.

This clone was observed many times. With the read ending 3 residues before the CDR3 end, the germline J gene is used to fill in that end. This sequence joins TRBV19 and TRBJ2-7, with D perhaps matching TRBD1 (7 bases). This CDR3 has 14 amino acids. Trimming removed 5 bases from V and 1 base from J, with 12 bases in between. Germline loops: CDR1 LNHDA, CDR2 SQIVND (reference sequence). CDR3 bases read: TGTGCCAGTAGTTACAGGGGACTTTCCTACGAG. This sequence encodes CASSYRGLSYE. The entire CDR3 reads CASSYRGLSYEQYF.

This clone has at least ten counts. The read stops 3 residues short of the end of the CDR3; the missing end is completed from the germline J gene. This chain connects TRBV20-1 to TRBJ2-2; 8 nucleotides agree with TRBD2. Unmatched junction bases numbered 14, after V lost 6 bases and J lost 2 bases. The CDR3 is 17 amino acids. Germline values: CDR1 DFQATT, CDR2 SNEGSKA (reference sequence). The CDR3 sequence: CSAEGGGGRSNTGELFF. The covered CDR3 bases are TGCAGTGCCGAAGGCGGCGGCGGGAGGAGCAACACCGGGGAG.

This clone was counted many times. The read terminates 3 residues ahead of where the CDR3 ends, so the germline J gene completes it. The gene calls are TRBV20-1 and TRBJ2-1; D is perhaps TRBD2 (6 bases). The length of the CDR3 is 16 residues. V lost 2 bases and J 2 bases, leaving 16 bases between the germline ends. The V gene's germline CDR1 is DFQATT and CDR2 SNEGSKA (reference sequence). CDR3 bases read: TGCAGTGCTAGACAACTCAATAGCGGAACCTACAATGAG. Its translation is CSARQLNSGTYNE. From start to end, the CDR3 is CSARQLNSGTYNEQFF.

Ten or more counts support this clone. The CDR3 is cut off 3 residues early in the read; its end comes from the germline J gene. The V call is TRBV5-1, the J call TRBJ1-4; D gene uncertain. V lost 2 bases, J lost 3 bases, and 5 bases lay in between. This CDR3 spans 13 amino acids. Germline lookup yields CDR1 SGHRS and CDR2 YFSETQ. CDR3 loop: CASSFGPNEKLFF. The sequenced CDR3 bases are TGCGCCAGCAGCTTTGGGCCTAATGAAAAA.

There are many counts of this clone. The read falls 3 residues short of the CDR3 end, and the missing part is taken from the germline J gene. This chain links TRBV6-2 or TRBV6-3 with TRBJ2-7; TRBD2 is a possible D gene (5 bases). This CDR3 contains 13 residues. The germline CDR1 and CDR2 sequences are MNHEY and SVGEGT. V was shortened by 10 bases and J by 2 bases, with 15 bases between the two germline ends. The CDR3 here is CATKRAPTYEQYF. The sequenced part of the CDR3 DNA is TGTGCCACCAAGAGGGCCCCAACCTACGAG.

This clone showed up many times. The CDR3 end lies 3 residues beyond the end of the read and is filled in from the germline J gene. J is TRBJ2-5 and V is TRBV7-9; TRBD1 matches 8 bases. CDR3 length: 15 residues. Germline V gene lookup returns CDR1 SEHNR and CDR2 FQNEAQ (reference sequence). V gave up 2 bases and J gave up 5 bases; unmatched junction bases: 7. This chain's CDR3 is CASSLSTGGMETQYF. The CDR3 bases that were read are TGTGCCAGCAGCTTAAGTACAGGGGGAATGGAGACC.

Many counts were recorded for this clone. Read data end 3 residues before the CDR3 end; the end is taken from the germline J gene. V is TRBV7-2 and J is TRBJ2-5; D is ambiguous. CDR1 is SGHTA, CDR2 FQGNSA, per germline. This CDR3 has 12 residues. Trimming left V 2 bases short and J 5 bases short, with 6 bases between. Partial CDR3 DNA: TGTGCCAGCAGCTTAAGCCTTGAGACC. This gives the protein CASSLSLET. The whole CDR3 reads CASSLSLETQYF.